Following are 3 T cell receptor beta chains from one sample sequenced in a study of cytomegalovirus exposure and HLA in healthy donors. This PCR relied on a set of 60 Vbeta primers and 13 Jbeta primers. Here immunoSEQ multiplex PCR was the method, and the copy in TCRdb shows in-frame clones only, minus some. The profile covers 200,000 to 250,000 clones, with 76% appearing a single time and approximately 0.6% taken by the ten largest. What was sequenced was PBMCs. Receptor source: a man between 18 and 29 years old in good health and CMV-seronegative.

CDR3 protein: CASSSRLAGDGEQFF. CDR3 sequence (DNA): TGTGCCAGCAGCTCCCGACTAGCGGGAGACGGCGAGCAGTTCTTC. The rearrangement joins TRBV7-9 to TRBJ2-1; 12 bases are a match to TRBD2. CDR1 SEHNR and CDR2 FQNEAQ come from the germline V gene (reference sequence). The CDR3 has 15 residues. V trimming: 4 bases; J trimming: 10 bases; junction bases outside the gene matches: 8.

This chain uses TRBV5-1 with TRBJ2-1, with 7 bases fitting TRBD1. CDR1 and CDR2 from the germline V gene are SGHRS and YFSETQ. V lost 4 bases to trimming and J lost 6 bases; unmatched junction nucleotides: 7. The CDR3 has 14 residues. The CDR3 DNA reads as TGCGCCAGCAGCGGGGACAGAGGGAGCAATGAGCAGTTCTTC. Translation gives CASSGDRGSNEQFF.

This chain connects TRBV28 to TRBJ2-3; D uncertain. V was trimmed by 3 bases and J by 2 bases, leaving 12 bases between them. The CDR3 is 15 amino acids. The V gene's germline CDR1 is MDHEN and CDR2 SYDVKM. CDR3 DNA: TGTGCCAGCAGTTTGGGCCTGGCCTTCACAGATACGCAGTATTTT. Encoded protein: CASSLGLAFTDTQYF.